The present T cell receptor beta chain was sequenced within a study of siplizumab effects on memory and regulatory T cells. This clone was counted once. Sequencing of each sample assayed approximately 110,000 TCR templates. Measured with immunoSEQ multiplex PCR; TCRdb has only the in-frame clones, and not every one. The table lists 100,000 or so clones, approximately 91% of them singletons. The CDR3 runs to 15 residues. Looked up from germline, CDR1 is SGHRS and CDR2 is YFSETQ. J gave up 3 bases and V 3 bases, and 6 bases lay outside the gene matches. The sequenced sample consisted of non-Treg CD4+ T cells sorted from blood. J is TRBJ2-3 and V is TRBV5-1; TRBD2 matches 8 bases. The TCR was taken from a human donor in good health. The CDR3 sequence is CASSSVSGSTDTQYF. In DNA, the CDR3 is TGCGCCAGCAGCTCAGTCAGCGGGAGTACAGATACGCAGTATTTT.